Shown below are 32 T cell receptor beta chains from a single sample sequenced in a study of blood T cell repertoires in COVID-19. Some clones are missing from TCRdb's copy, which holds only in-frame ones; the method was immunoSEQ multiplex PCR. The sample consists of approximately 330,000 clones, around 90% of them appearing once. Sequenced material: peripheral blood. These receptors all come from a woman in her thirties or forties with COVID-19, enrolled during active disease.

The chain couples TRBV29-1 to TRBJ2-7, with D unresolved. Germline CDR1 reads SQVTM; CDR2 reads ANQGSEA. The CDR3 contains 12 residues. With 4 bases removed from V and 1 base from J, the gap between germline ends came to 8 bases. CDR3 nucleotide sequence: TGCAGCGTTGGAAGAGATTCCTACGAGCAGTACTTC. Protein sequence: CSVGRDSYEQYF.

The CDR3 region is CASSAPGLADSETQYF. The CDR3 DNA follows: TGTGCCAGCAGCGCCCCGGGACTAGCGGATTCAGAGACCCAGTACTTC. This chain uses TRBV9 with TRBJ2-5; 11 bases are a match to TRBD2. CDR1 SGDLS and CDR2 YYNGEE come from the germline V gene. J was trimmed by 4 bases and V by 3 bases; bases with no gene match: 8. The CDR3 covers 16 residues.

The chain couples TRBV9 to TRBJ2-3; TRBD2 is a possible D gene (6 bases). Germline V gene data show CDR1 as SGDLS and CDR2 as YYNGEE. V gave up 0 bases and J gave up 0 bases, with 8 bases separating them. This CDR3 is built from 15 residues. The CDR3 protein is CASSVASASTDTQYF. For the CDR3, the DNA is TGTGCCAGCAGCGTAGCTAGCGCCAGCACAGATACGCAGTATTTT.

This clone was observed a few times. The chain couples TRBV30 to TRBJ1-1, with a weak D call TRBD1 (5 bases). The ends were cut back, 3 bases at V and 5 bases at J, with 10 bases in the middle. Looked up from germline, CDR1 is GTSNPN and CDR2 is SVGIG (reference sequence). The CDR3 totals 12 residues. CDR3 bases: TGTGCCTGGAGCCCAGGGTGGACTGAAGCTTTCTTT. Translation gives CAWSPGWTEAFF.

The gene calls are TRBV6-5 and TRBJ2-2; TRBD1 agrees at 10 bases. CDR3 size: 14 residues. V lost 7 bases, J lost 6 bases, and 5 bases stayed unmatched. CDR1 and CDR2 from the germline V gene are MNHEY and SVGAGI. CDR3 nucleotides: TGTGCCAGCACCGGGACAGGGGCCCCCGGGGAGCTGTTTTTT. As protein: CASTGTGAPGELFF.

The V and J genes are TRBV27 and TRBJ2-5; 9 bases are shared with TRBD1. The CDR3 loop spans 13 amino acids. Trimming at V came to 5 bases and at J to 9 bases, leaving 7 bases not matched to a gene. Germline loops: CDR1 MNHEY, CDR2 SMNVEV (reference sequence). This chain's CDR3 is CASSAGQGSAQYF. In DNA form, the CDR3 reads TGTGCCAGCAGTGCGGGACAGGGTTCGGCCCAGTACTTC.

V and J are TRBV6-4 and TRBJ2-3, with D perhaps matching TRBD1 (5 bases). CDR3 length equals 16 residues. The V and J ends lost 0 bases and 2 bases respectively, with 12 bases between them. CDR1 is MRHNA, CDR2 SNTAGT, per germline. The CDR3 DNA sequence: TGTGCCAGCAGTGACTCGAAAAGGGGCGACACAGATACGCAGTATTTT. Translated, it gives CASSDSKRGDTDTQYF.

This clone is a singleton in its sample. The chain joins TRBV5-1 to TRBJ2-7, with D possibly TRBD2 on 6 matching bases. V was shortened by 0 bases and J by 7 bases, with 20 bases between the two germline ends. Looked up from germline, CDR1 is SGHRS and CDR2 is YFSETQ. The CDR3 loop spans 16 amino acids. CDR3 in DNA: TGCGCCAGCAGCTTGGGTTCATTCATCGGGACTTCTGAGCAGTACTTC. It specifies CASSLGSFIGTSEQYF.

A word on this clone: A junction end diverges from the germline sequence, so it may reflect a read error. V gene TRBV2 combines with J gene TRBJ2-6; TRBD1 matches 7 bases. The CDR3 is made up of 18 amino acids. The germline V gene has CDR1 SNHLY and CDR2 FYNNEI. As DNA, the CDR3 is TGTGCCAGCAGCGAAGGGGAACACAGGGGAACTGGGGCCAACGTCCTGACTTTC. Amino acids: CASSEGEHRGTGANVLTF.

Turning to this clone: At one of its ends the junction is not consistent with the germline gene, which may arise from a read error. The chain recombines TRBV11-2 with TRBJ2-6; 10 bases align to TRBD1. CDR3 length equals 15 residues. Germline assignment: CDR1 SGHAT and CDR2 FQNNGV. The CDR3 reads CASSPDGTGVNVLTF. For the CDR3, the DNA is TGTGCCAGCAGCCCCGATGGGACAGGGGTCAACGTCCTGACTTTC.

This clone was seen more than once but under ten times. The V and J genes are TRBV6-5 and TRBJ2-2; a possible D gene is TRBD2 (6 bases). Per the germline V gene, CDR1 is MNHEY and CDR2 is SVGAGI. V gave up 2 bases and J gave up 1 base, with 11 bases separating them. The CDR3 runs to 16 residues. In DNA form, the CDR3 reads TGTGCCAGCAGTTACAGCGGGCCCGAGAACACCGGGGAGCTGTTTTTT. Amino acid sequence: CASSYSGPENTGELFF.

The chain is built from TRBV9 and TRBJ2-7; no clear D gene. The V end was cut by 0 bases, the J end by 10 bases, with 14 bases between. The CDR3 extends over 13 amino acids. Germline V gene sequence: CDR1 SGDLS, CDR2 YYNGEE. CDR3 in amino acids: CASSVDYRDRQYF. The CDR3 region has the DNA TGTGCCAGCAGCGTAGACTACCGTGACCGTCAGTACTTC.

The table lists this clone with a count of one. V is TRBV28 and J is TRBJ1-6; D uncertain. CDR1 is MDHEN and CDR2 is SYDVKM in the germline V gene. V was trimmed by 10 bases and J by 4 bases, leaving 20 bases between them. The CDR3 contains 16 residues. CDR3 DNA: TGTGCCACCTCGAAGGGTAGGGCGGGGTATAATTCACCCCTCCACTTT. Translated, it gives CATSKGRAGYNSPLHF.

The rearrangement joins TRBV12-3 or TRBV12-4 to TRBJ2-7; D call uncertain. The CDR3 spans 13 residues. V shed 3 bases and J shed 6 bases, with 12 bases lying between them. The DNA for the CDR3 is TGTGCCAGCAGTTTGATCCTGGCCCGCGAGCAGTACTTC. Translated, it gives CASSLILAREQYF.

This chain links TRBV6-4 with TRBJ1-2, with D perhaps TRBD1 (6 bases). In germline, CDR1 is MRHNA, CDR2 SNTAGT. The CDR3 totals 15 residues. The V end was cut by 0 bases, the J end by 4 bases, with 12 bases between. CDR3 sequence (DNA): TGTGCCAGCAGTGACTCGGCAGGGGTCGGCTATGGCTACACCTTC. Its protein product is CASSDSAGVGYGYTF.

The rearrangement links TRBV27 to TRBJ2-7, with D tentatively TRBD1 (6 bases). This CDR3 has 13 amino acids. The germline V gene has CDR1 MNHEY and CDR2 SMNVEV (reference sequence). Trimming removed 6 bases from V and 4 bases from J, with 13 bases in between. CDR3 coding DNA: TGTGCCAGCAGGGCAGGGGAGAGTTACGAGCAGTACTTC. Its protein product is CASRAGESYEQYF.

The rearrangement links TRBV18 to TRBJ1-2, with D tentatively TRBD1 (6 bases). Trimming took 5 bases from V and 6 from J, leaving 16 bases between them. From germline, CDR1 is KGHSH and CDR2 LQKENI. This CDR3 contains 14 residues. The CDR3 loop is CASSINREGDGYTF. CDR3 nucleotide sequence: TGTGCCAGCTCAATCAACAGGGAAGGGGATGGCTACACCTTC.

This chain links TRBV11-2 with TRBJ2-7; a weak D match, TRBD2 (5 bases). This CDR3 has 14 residues. V was cut by 5 bases and J by 5 bases, with 16 bases left in between. The germline V gene has CDR1 SGHAT and CDR2 FQNNGV. The CDR3 loop reads CASSRDRLRDEQYF. The DNA of the CDR3 is TGTGCCAGCAGCCGAGACCGCCTGAGGGACGAGCAGTACTTC.

The rearrangement uses TRBV6-6 and TRBJ1-1; D unclear. Germline V gene lookup returns CDR1 MNHNY and CDR2 SVGAGI (reference sequence). CDR3 length: 13 residues. Trimming left V 6 bases short and J 0 bases short, with 8 bases between. CDR3 nucleotides: TGTGCCAGCAGCCTTAGTGTGAACACTGAAGCTTTCTTT. Translation: CASSLSVNTEAFF.

The V call is TRBV7-2, the J call TRBJ1-2; D remains ambiguous. The germline V and J ends were trimmed by 1 base and 5 bases, with 11 bases remaining between them. The germline V gene has CDR1 SGHTA and CDR2 FQGNSA. CDR3 length equals 14 residues. CDR3 loop: CASSLGPDGYGYTF. DNA of the CDR3: TGTGCCAGCAGCTTAGGTCCTGACGGGTATGGCTACACCTTC.

The chain uses TRBV27 and TRBJ1-5, with D maybe TRBD1 (6 bases). CDR3 length: 16 residues. Germline V gene sequence: CDR1 MNHEY, CDR2 SMNVEV (reference sequence). Trimming took off 9 bases at V and 6 bases at J, with 24 bases between the two ends. This CDR3 is CASGRFTGGVGQPQHF. The CDR3 nucleotides are TGTGCCAGTGGTCGTTTCACGGGGGGCGTCGGTCAGCCCCAGCATTTT.

The CDR3 here is CASSLSRANTGELFF. The CDR3 DNA reads as TGTGCCAGCAGCTTATCGAGGGCGAACACCGGGGAGCTGTTTTTT. The J gene is TRBJ2-2, the V gene TRBV7-3; tentatively, D is TRBD2 (5 bases). This CDR3 comprises 15 residues. V gave up 2 bases and J gave up 0 bases, with 7 bases separating them. Germline CDR1 reads SGHTA; CDR2 reads FQGTGA.

The chain couples TRBV6-6 to TRBJ2-7, with 9 nucleotides matching TRBD1. The CDR3 extends over 15 amino acids. Germline V CDR1 and CDR2: MNHNY, SVGAGI (reference sequence). V lost 4 bases and J lost 3; bases outside the gene matches: 7. The CDR3 DNA reads TGTGCCAGCAGTTTCCCGGGACAGGGTCTCTACGAGCAGTACTTC. This encodes CASSFPGQGLYEQYF.

The rearrangement uses TRBV27 and TRBJ1-4; tentative D call: TRBD1 (5 bases). V dropped 4 bases and J dropped 6 bases, with 18 bases sitting between them. The germline V gene encodes CDR1 MNHEY and CDR2 SMNVEV (reference sequence). The CDR3 loop spans 16 amino acids. The CDR3 DNA reads as TGTGCCAGCAGTTCTCATCCAGGGACTTGGGATGAAAAACTGTTTTTT. Protein product: CASSSHPGTWDEKLFF.

The chain couples TRBV19 to TRBJ1-4; 7 nucleotides agree with TRBD1. Germline V gene data show CDR1 as LNHDA and CDR2 as SQIVND (reference sequence). This CDR3 is built from 15 residues. V lost 6 bases, J lost 3 bases, and 7 bases stayed unmatched. The CDR3 DNA reads TGTGCCAGTAGCCCAACAGGGGTGGCTAATGAAAAACTGTTTTTT. Its translation: CASSPTGVANEKLFF.

The V gene is TRBV6-5, the J gene TRBJ2-1; D remains ambiguous. Germline V gene sequence: CDR1 MNHEY, CDR2 SVGAGI. This CDR3 has 14 residues. V lost 2 bases, J lost 2 bases, and 7 bases lay in between. The CDR3 coding sequence is TGTGCCAGCAGTTACGAACAGACCTACAATGAGCAGTTCTTC. Protein product: CASSYEQTYNEQFF.

Here the CDR3 reads CASGTLYEQYF. CDR3 in DNA: TGTGCCAGCGGGACACTCTACGAGCAGTACTTC. The rearrangement joins TRBV19 to TRBJ2-7; D is perhaps TRBD1 (6 bases). V was trimmed by 9 bases and J by 3 bases, leaving 9 bases between them. The CDR3 runs to 11 residues. Germline V CDR1 and CDR2: LNHDA, SQIVND (reference sequence).

The genes are TRBV28 and TRBJ2-2; D uncertain. V shed 6 bases and J shed 5 bases, with 4 bases lying between them. The CDR3 consists of 11 residues. The V gene's germline CDR1 is MDHEN and CDR2 SYDVKM. Written as DNA, the CDR3 is TGTGCCAGCAGGAGGACCGGGGAGCTGTTTTTT. This encodes CASRRTGELFF.

V and J are TRBV5-1 and TRBJ1-5; TRBD1 matches 7 bases. CDR3 length: 16 amino acids. Trimming cost V 3 bases and J 0 bases; bases outside gene matches: 6. Germline V gives CDR1 SGHRS, CDR2 YFSETQ. The CDR3 loop reads CASSWGTADSNQPQHF. The CDR3, as DNA: TGCGCCAGCAGCTGGGGGACAGCAGATAGCAATCAGCCCCAGCATTTT.

V gene TRBV12-3 or TRBV12-4 combines with J gene TRBJ1-4; D not resolved. The V end was cut by 5 bases, the J end by 7 bases, with 5 bases between. The CDR3 loop spans 11 amino acids. The CDR3 sequence is CASSLSEKLFF. CDR3 nucleotide sequence: TGTGCCAGCAGTCTAAGTGAAAAACTGTTTTTT.

With respect to this clone: This sample also contains other DNA sequences that code for the same CDR3. This chain joins TRBV5-1 and TRBJ2-5; TRBD1 agrees at 9 bases. CDR1 and CDR2 from the germline V gene are SGHRS and YFSETQ. This CDR3 region has 13 residues. V trimming: 4 bases; J trimming: 4 bases; junction bases outside the gene matches: 2. CDR3 nucleotides: TGCGCCAGCAGCCTACAGGGGGCAGAGACCCAGTACTTC. Its translation: CASSLQGAETQYF.

This clone was counted once. This chain links TRBV27 with TRBJ2-1; 7 nucleotides line up with TRBD2. V was pared by 3 bases and J by 2 bases, with 1 base of the junction left unmatched. This CDR3 spans 14 amino acids. Looked up from germline, CDR1 is MNHEY and CDR2 is SMNVEV (reference sequence). CDR3 nucleotide sequence: TGTGCCAGCAGTTTCGGGGGGACCTACAATGAGCAGTTCTTC. Protein: CASSFGGTYNEQFF.